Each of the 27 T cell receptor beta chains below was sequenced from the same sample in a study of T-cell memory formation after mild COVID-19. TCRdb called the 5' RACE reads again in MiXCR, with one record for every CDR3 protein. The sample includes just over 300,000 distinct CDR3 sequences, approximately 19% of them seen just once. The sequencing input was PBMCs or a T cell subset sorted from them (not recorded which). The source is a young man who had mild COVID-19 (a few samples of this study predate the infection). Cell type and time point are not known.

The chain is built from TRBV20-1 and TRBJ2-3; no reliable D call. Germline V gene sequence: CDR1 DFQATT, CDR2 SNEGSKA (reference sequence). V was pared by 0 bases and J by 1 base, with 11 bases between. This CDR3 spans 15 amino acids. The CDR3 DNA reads TGCAGTGCTAGAGATTCGAACACACGCACAGATACGCAGTATTTT. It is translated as CSARDSNTRTDTQYF.

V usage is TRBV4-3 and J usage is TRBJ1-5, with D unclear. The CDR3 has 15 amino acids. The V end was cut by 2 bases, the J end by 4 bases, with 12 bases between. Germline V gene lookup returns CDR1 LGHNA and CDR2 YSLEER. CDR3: CASSQRLGRNQPQHF. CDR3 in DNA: TGCGCCAGCAGCCAACGATTAGGACGGAATCAGCCCCAGCATTTT.

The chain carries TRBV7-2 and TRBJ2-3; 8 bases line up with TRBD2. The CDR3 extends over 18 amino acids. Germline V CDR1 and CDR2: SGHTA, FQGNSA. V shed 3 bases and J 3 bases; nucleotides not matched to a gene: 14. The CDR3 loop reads CASSFDALSGAVTDTQYF. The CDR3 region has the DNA TGTGCCAGCAGCTTTGACGCGCTTAGCGGGGCGGTGACAGATACGCAGTATTTT.

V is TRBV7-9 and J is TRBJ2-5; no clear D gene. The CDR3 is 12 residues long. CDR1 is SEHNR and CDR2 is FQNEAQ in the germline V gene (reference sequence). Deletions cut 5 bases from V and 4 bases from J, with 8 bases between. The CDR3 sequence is CASSLGTETQYF. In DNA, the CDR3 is TGTGCCAGCAGCCTAGGAACAGAGACCCAGTACTTC.

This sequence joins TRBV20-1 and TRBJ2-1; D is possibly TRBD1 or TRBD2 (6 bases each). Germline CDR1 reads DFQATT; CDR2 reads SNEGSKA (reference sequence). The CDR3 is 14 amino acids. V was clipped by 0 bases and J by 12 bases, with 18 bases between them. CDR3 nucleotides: TGCAGTGCTAGAGAGTCCGGGGGCGTTAATCGGCAGTTCTTC. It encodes CSARESGGVNRQFF.

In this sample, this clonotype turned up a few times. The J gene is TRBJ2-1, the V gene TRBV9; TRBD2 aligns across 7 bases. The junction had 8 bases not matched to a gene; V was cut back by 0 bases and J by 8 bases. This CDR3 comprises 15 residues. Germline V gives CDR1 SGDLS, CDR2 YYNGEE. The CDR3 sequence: CASSVGWERGHEQFF. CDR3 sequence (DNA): TGTGCCAGCAGCGTAGGGTGGGAGCGGGGCCATGAGCAGTTCTTC.

As DNA, the CDR3 is TGTGCCAGCAGCCTATGGGGAGGGGGCCTCTTGAACACTGAAGCTTTCTTT. It encodes CASSLWGGGLLNTEAFF. The rearrangement joins TRBV14 to TRBJ1-1, with 7 bases matching TRBD1. Germline CDR1 reads SGHDN; CDR2 reads FVKESK. This CDR3 has 17 amino acids. Trimming removed 4 bases from V and 0 bases from J; junction bases left unmatched: 11.

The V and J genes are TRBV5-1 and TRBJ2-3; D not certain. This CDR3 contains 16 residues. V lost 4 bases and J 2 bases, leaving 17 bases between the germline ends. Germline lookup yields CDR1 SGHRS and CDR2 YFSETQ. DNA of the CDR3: TGCGCCAGCAGCCGTGGTGTACAAGGGATCACAGATACGCAGTATTTT. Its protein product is CASSRGVQGITDTQYF.

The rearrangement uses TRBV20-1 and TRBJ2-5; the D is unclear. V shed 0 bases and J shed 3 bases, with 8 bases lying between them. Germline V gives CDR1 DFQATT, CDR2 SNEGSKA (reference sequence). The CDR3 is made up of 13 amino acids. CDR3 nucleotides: TGCAGTGCTAGAGATGAGAAGAAAGAGACCCAGTACTTC. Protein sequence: CSARDEKKETQYF.

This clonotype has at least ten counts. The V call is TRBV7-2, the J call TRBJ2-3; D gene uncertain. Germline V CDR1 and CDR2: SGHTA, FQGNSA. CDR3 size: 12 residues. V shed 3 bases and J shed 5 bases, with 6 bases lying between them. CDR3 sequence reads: CASSFGGDTQYF. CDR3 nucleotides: TGTGCCAGCAGCTTCGGCGGAGATACGCAGTATTTT.

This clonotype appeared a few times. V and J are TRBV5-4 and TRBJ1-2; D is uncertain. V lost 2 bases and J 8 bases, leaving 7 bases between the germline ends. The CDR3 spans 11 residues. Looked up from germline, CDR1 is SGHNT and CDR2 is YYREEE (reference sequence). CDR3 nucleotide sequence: TGTGCCAGCAGCTTTGAGGTCGGCTACACCTTC. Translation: CASSFEVGYTF.

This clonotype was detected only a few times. The CDR3 reads CASSSPMTRGHGYTF. In nucleotides, the CDR3 is TGTGCCAGCAGCTCACCCATGACAAGGGGACATGGCTACACCTTC. V is TRBV7-8 and J is TRBJ1-2; possible D gene TRBD1, 5 bases. Looked up from germline, CDR1 is SGHVS and CDR2 is FQNEAQ. CDR3 length: 15 amino acids. Trimming removed 4 bases at V and 6 bases at J, with 18 bases between.

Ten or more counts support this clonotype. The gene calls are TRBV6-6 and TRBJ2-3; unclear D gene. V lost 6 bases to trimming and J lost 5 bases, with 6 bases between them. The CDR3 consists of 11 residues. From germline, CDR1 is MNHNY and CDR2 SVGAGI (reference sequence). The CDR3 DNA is TGTGCCAGCAGCACCCGAGATACGCAGTATTTT. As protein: CASSTRDTQYF.

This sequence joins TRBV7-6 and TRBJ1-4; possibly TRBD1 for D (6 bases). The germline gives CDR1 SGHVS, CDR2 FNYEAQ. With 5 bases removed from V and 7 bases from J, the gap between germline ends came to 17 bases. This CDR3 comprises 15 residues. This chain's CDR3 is CASSDPGQSGEKLFF. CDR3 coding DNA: TGTGCCAGCAGCGACCCGGGACAATCGGGTGAAAAACTGTTTTTT.

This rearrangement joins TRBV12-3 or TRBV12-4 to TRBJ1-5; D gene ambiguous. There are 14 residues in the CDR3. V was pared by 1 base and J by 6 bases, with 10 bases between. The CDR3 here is CASSLGHTSQPQHF. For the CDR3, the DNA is TGTGCCAGCAGTTTAGGACACACCTCTCAGCCCCAGCATTTT.

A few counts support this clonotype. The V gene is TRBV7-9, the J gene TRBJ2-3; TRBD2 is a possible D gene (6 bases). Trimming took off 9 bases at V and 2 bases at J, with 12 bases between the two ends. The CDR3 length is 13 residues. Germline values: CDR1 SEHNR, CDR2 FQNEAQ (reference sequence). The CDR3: CARDSGVTDTQYF. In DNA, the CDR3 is TGTGCCAGGGATAGCGGAGTCACAGATACGCAGTATTTT.

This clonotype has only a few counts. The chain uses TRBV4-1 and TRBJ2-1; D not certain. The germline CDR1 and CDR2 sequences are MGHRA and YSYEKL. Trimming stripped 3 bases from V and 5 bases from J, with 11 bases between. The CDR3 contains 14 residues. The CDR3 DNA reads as TGCGCCAGCAGCCAGGGTGGCAGCCACAATGAGCAGTTCTTC. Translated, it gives CASSQGGSHNEQFF.

CDR3 amino acids: CASHSGTPSSYNEQFF. CDR3 in DNA: TGTGCCAGCCACTCGGGGACACCGAGCTCCTACAATGAGCAGTTCTTC. V gene TRBV28 combines with J gene TRBJ2-1, with a tentative D call TRBD1 (6 bases). The CDR3 length is 16 residues. The germline V and J ends were trimmed by 8 bases and 0 bases, with 17 bases remaining between them. CDR1 and CDR2 (germline): MDHEN, SYDVKM.

The DNA of the CDR3 is TGCGCCAGCAGCCAAGATCAACCAGCGGGGCCCTCCTACGAGCAGTACGTC. Translation: CASSQDQPAGPSYEQYV. The chain uses TRBV4-3 and TRBJ2-7; 7 nucleotides line up with TRBD2. Germline V gives CDR1 LGHNA, CDR2 YSLEER. The CDR3 is 17 amino acids. Trimming cost V 0 bases and J 0 bases; bases outside gene matches: 8.

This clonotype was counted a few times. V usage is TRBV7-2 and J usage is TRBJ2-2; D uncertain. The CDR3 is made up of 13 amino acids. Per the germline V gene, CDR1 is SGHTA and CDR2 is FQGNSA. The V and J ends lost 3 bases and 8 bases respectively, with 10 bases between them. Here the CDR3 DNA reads TGTGCCAGCAGCTTCCGAAGATCTGGGGAGCTGTTTTTT. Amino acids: CASSFRRSGELFF.

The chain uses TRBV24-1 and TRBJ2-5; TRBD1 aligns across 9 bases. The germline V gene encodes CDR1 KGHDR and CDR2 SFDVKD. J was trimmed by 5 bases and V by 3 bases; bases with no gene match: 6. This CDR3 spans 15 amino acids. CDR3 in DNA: TGTGCCACCAGTGATCTGGGACAGGGTGGCGAGACCCAGTACTTC. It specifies CATSDLGQGGETQYF.

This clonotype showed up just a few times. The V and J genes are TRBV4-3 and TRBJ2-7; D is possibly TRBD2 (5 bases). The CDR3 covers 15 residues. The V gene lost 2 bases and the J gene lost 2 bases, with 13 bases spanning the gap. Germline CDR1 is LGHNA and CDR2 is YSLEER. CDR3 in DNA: TGCGCCAGCAGCCAACGTCTCCGGGGTCCCTACGAGCAGTACTTC. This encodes CASSQRLRGPYEQYF.

Here the CDR3 reads CASSLPGGTTYEQYF. Written as DNA, the CDR3 is TGTGCCAGCAGCCTACCCGGGGGCACGACCTACGAGCAGTACTTC. The chain has TRBV25-1 and TRBJ2-7, with D tentatively TRBD1 or TRBD2 (6 bases each). The CDR3 sequence is 15 residues long. Between the trimmed V and J ends, which lost 6 bases and 2 bases, there was a span of 17 bases. Germline CDR1 is MGHDK and CDR2 is SYGVNS.

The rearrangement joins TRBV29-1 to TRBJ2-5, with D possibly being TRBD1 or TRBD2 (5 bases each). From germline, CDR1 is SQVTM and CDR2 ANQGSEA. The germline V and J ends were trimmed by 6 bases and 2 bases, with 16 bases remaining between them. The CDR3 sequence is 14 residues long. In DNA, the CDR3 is TGCAGCGTCTGGAGGACAAAACAGCAAGAGACCCAGTACTTC. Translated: CSVWRTKQQETQYF.

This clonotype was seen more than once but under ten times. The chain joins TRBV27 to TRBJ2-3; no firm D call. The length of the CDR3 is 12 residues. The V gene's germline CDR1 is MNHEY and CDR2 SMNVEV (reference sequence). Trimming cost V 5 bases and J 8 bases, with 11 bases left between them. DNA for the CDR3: TGTGCCAGCAGTCCTGCCTCGGGTACGCAGTATTTT. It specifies CASSPASGTQYF.

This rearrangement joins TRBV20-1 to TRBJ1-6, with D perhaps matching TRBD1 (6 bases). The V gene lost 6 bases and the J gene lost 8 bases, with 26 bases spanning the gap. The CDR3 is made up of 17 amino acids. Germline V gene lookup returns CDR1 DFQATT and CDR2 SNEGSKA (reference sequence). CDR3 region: CSAPPFGGAKADSPLHF. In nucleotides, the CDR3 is TGCAGTGCCCCACCGTTTGGGGGGGCGAAGGCAGATTCACCCCTCCACTTT.

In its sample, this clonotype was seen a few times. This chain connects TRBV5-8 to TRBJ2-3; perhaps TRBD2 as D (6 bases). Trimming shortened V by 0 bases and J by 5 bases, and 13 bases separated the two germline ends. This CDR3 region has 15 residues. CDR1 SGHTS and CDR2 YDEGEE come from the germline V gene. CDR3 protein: CASSLEVAAGDTQYF. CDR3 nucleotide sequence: TGTGCCAGCAGCTTGGAGGTAGCGGCGGGAGATACGCAGTATTTT.